Listed below are T cell receptor beta chains from one sample, sequenced in a study of blood T cell repertoires in COVID-19. Profiled with immunoSEQ multiplex PCR; TCRdb holds only in-frame clones, not every one. The sample comprises around 130,000 clones, about 88% of which are singletons, and approximately 2.5% rests with the top ten. Material: peripheral blood. These receptor sequences come from a human donor with COVID-19, enrolled during active disease. The donor label of this sample is uncertain. Both conserved end residues are part of each CDR3. A D gene is named only where the DNA matches it firmly. Some rows have no size entry. The others give once, few or many, or a class for an expanded clone.

v_gene	j_gene	d_gene	abundance	CDR3aa	CDR3nt
TRBV19	TRBJ1-5	NA	NA	CASSMNWVERDQPQHF	TGTGCCAGTAGTATGAATTGGGTGGAGCGGGATCAGCCCCAGCATTTT
TRBV10-3	TRBJ2-7	NA	NA	CAISRGQMITYEQYF	TGTGCCATCAGCCGTGGACAGATGATAACCTACGAGCAGTACTTC
TRBV4-2	TRBJ2-7	NA	NA	CASSPERERYEQYF	TGTGCCAGCAGCCCCGAAAGGGAGAGGTACGAGCAGTACTTC
TRBV10-2	TRBJ2-4	NA	NA	CASSGLLRNIQYF	TGCGCCAGCAGTGGATTACTAAGAAACATTCAGTACTTC
TRBV5-1	TRBJ1-3	TRBD1	NA	CASSLEGTGGTGNTIYF	TGCGCCAGCAGCTTGGAGGGGACAGGGGGTACGGGAAACACCATATATTTT
TRBV10-3	TRBJ1-4	TRBD1	NA	CAISGQGAEEKLFF	TGTGCCATCAGTGGACAGGGGGCCGAGGAAAAACTGTTTTTT
TRBV29-1	TRBJ2-1	NA	NA	CSVDVSSYNEQFF	TGCAGCGTTGACGTCAGCTCCTACAATGAGCAGTTCTTC
TRBV5-1	TRBJ1-2	NA	NA	CASSLVQTGDGYTF	TGCGCCAGCAGCTTGGTCCAGACAGGAGATGGCTACACCTTC
TRBV23-1	TRBJ1-2	TRBD1	once	CASSQGDRSRYGYTF	TGCGCCAGCAGTCAAGGGGACAGGTCCCGCTATGGCTACACCTTC
TRBV6-5	TRBJ2-2	NA	NA	CASSYSAGANTGELFF	TGTGCCAGCAGTTACTCCGCGGGGGCTAACACCGGGGAGCTGTTTTTT
TRBV7-2	TRBJ1-2	TRBD1	NA	CASSQDPQGYYGYTF	TGTGCCAGCAGCCAAGACCCACAGGGGTACTATGGCTACACCTTC
TRBV5-1	TRBJ1-2	NA	NA	CASSLNPGESGYGYTF	TGCGCCAGCAGCTTGAACCCAGGGGAATCGGGCTATGGCTACACCTTC
TRBV12-5	TRBJ2-2	TRBD2	NA	CASGLPAGVNTGELFF	TGTGCTAGTGGTTTACCAGCGGGGGTGAACACCGGGGAGCTGTTTTTT
TRBV27	TRBJ1-2	TRBD1	NA	CASSLSVYGQGVSSGYTF	TGTGCCAGCAGTTTAAGTGTATACGGACAGGGTGTAAGTAGCGGCTACACCTTC
TRBV12-5	TRBJ2-7	NA	once	CASGLVLVQGAGEQYF	TGTGCTAGTGGTTTGGTACTAGTACAGGGAGCTGGCGAGCAGTACTTC
TRBV7-8	TRBJ2-7	NA	NA	CASSSPSPPRGGFEQYF	TGTGCCAGCAGCTCACCAAGCCCACCCCGAGGAGGGTTCGAGCAGTACTTC